This record concerns one TCR beta chain sequence. PBMCs were derived from around 10 ml fresh peripheral blood. The data originate from a study of T cells in Graves' hyperthyroidism and ophthalmopathy. CDR3 length equals 17 residues. Trimming left V 2 bases short and J 1 base short, with 15 bases between. The germline gives CDR1 MDHEN, CDR2 SYDVKM. RNA transcripts served as the template for amplifying TCR beta CDR3 regions. Carried out on the TCR CDR3, a first-round RT-PCR used the HTBI primer set. Each CDR3 protein is one row after TCRdb ran MiXCR on the multiplex PCR reads. Here the sample spans around 300,000 distinct CDR3 sequences, roughly an eighth being singletons.

The genes are TRBV28 and TRBJ2-4, with D possibly matching TRBD1 (5 bases). This receptor was taken from a woman aged 40 to 50 with Graves' hyperthyroidism. Sequencing was done on a sample of blood. The CDR3: CASSLNRPGSAKNIQYF. CDR3 nucleotide sequence: TGTGCCAGCAGTTTAAACAGGCCGGGTTCGGCCAAAAACATTCAGTACTTC.